The 19 T cell receptor beta chains presented below share a single source sample, sequenced in a study of identical twins (dated by TCRdb to the mid-2010s). The library was obtained by 5' RACE. Sequencer: Illumina HiSeq 2000. Using fastp trimming at Q25 and MiXCR clonotype assembly, TCRdb reanalyzed the public sequencing data and kept in-frame beta chains. Identical CDR3 proteins give one entry, which carries the most common genes and DNA. This sample holds a few hundred thousand distinct CDR3 sequences; roughly 18% were observed only once. The ten largest clones capture around 12% of the sample. The sample taken for sequencing was naive T cells sorted from blood. The cell subset or site label, as the study defines it: cells isolated with a human naive T-cell isolation kit. The source is a man in his fifties or sixties in good health.

The J gene is TRBJ2-4, the V gene TRBV15; 14 bases map to TRBD2. Germline trimming cut 4 bases from V and 8 bases from J; bases unmatched to any gene: 13. The CDR3 extends over 18 amino acids. Germline CDR1 and CDR2: LNHNV and YYDKDF (reference sequence). The CDR3 spells CATSTPNRTSGRRDIQYF. The CDR3 coding sequence is TGTGCCACCAGCACCCCAAACCGGACTAGCGGGAGGAGGGACATTCAGTACTTC.

This clonotype was found a few times. The gene calls are TRBV29-1 and TRBJ2-3; D unresolved. Trimming took 2 bases from V and 2 from J, leaving 8 bases between them. CDR1 is SQVTM, CDR2 ANQGSEA, per germline. The CDR3 length is 13 residues. The CDR3 DNA reads TGCAGCGTTGAACAGTTTATCACAGATACGCAGTATTTT. Its protein product is CSVEQFITDTQYF.

The J gene is TRBJ2-7, the V gene TRBV28; the D is unclear. The CDR3 is 13 residues long. CDR1 and CDR2 from the germline V gene are MDHEN and SYDVKM. The V end was cut by 3 bases, the J end by 0 bases, with 6 bases between. CDR3 DNA sequence: TGTGCCAGCAGTTTCCATGGCTCCTACGAGCAGTACTTC. It codes for CASSFHGSYEQYF. Looking up the rest from reference TRBV28 and TRBJ2-7 gives the full variable domain: DVKVTQSSRYLVKRTGEKVFLECVQDMDHENMFWYRQDPGLGLRLIYFSYDVKMKEKGDIPEGYSVSREKKERFSLILESASTNQTSMYLCASSFHGSYEQYFGPGTRLTVT.

This clonotype was detected ten times or more. The chain couples TRBV4-3 to TRBJ1-1, with D unresolved. CDR3 length: 15 amino acids. Trimming pared 0 bases from V and 5 bases from J, leaving 13 bases between. Per the germline V gene, CDR1 is LGHNA and CDR2 is YSLEER. CDR3 nucleotide sequence: TGCGCCAGCAGCCAAGATTTTTTGGGTGGAACTGAAGCTTTCTTT. It encodes CASSQDFLGGTEAFF.

The chain uses TRBV3-1 and TRBJ1-2; no definite D call. V was clipped by 1 base and J by 3 bases, with 6 bases between them. The germline V gene encodes CDR1 LGHDT and CDR2 YNNKEL (reference sequence). This CDR3 contains 13 residues. In nucleotides, the CDR3 is TGTGCCAGCAGCCAAGTTGTGCACTATGGCTACACCTTC. Translated, it gives CASSQVVHYGYTF.

This clonotype has only a few counts. The chain uses TRBV5-1 and TRBJ2-3, with D possibly matching TRBD2 (6 bases). The CDR3 loop spans 14 amino acids. V dropped 4 bases and J dropped 6 bases, with 15 bases sitting between them. Germline values: CDR1 SGHRS, CDR2 YFSETQ. The CDR3, as DNA: TGCGCCAGCAGCGCGGACGGTGGAGGGGATACGCAGTATTTT. Protein sequence: CASSADGGGDTQYF.

The chain has TRBV11-2 and TRBJ1-1; D is undetermined. Germline V gives CDR1 SGHAT, CDR2 FQNNGV. The germline V and J ends were trimmed by 5 bases and 4 bases, with 11 bases remaining between them. The CDR3 has 13 residues. This chain's CDR3 is CASSRDPTTEAFF. DNA of the CDR3: TGTGCCAGCAGCCGAGACCCCACCACTGAAGCTTTCTTT.

There are a few counts of this clonotype. Germline and junction disagree at one end, which may indicate a read error. V and J are TRBV20-1 and TRBJ2-3; 13 nucleotides match TRBD2. The CDR3 totals 16 residues. The germline V gene has CDR1 DFQATT and CDR2 SNEGSKA (reference sequence). The chain's CDR3 is CSARGGLAGGTDTQYF. Written as DNA, the CDR3 is TGCAGTGCAAGAGGCGGACTAGCGGGGGGCACAGATACGCAGTATTTT.

In DNA, the CDR3 is TGCGCCAGCAGCCAAGATAGTAGCGGAGCGACCTACAATGAGCAGTTCTTC. It specifies CASSQDSSGATYNEQFF. The chain couples TRBV4-3 to TRBJ2-1, with D possibly TRBD2 on 6 matching bases. The germline V and J ends were trimmed by 0 bases and 2 bases, with 14 bases remaining between them. The CDR3 is 17 residues long. Germline lookup yields CDR1 LGHNA and CDR2 YSLEER.

This chain uses TRBV12-3 or TRBV12-4 with TRBJ1-4; D perhaps matches TRBD1 (5 bases). V gave up 1 base and J gave up 5 bases, with 11 bases separating them. CDR3 length equals 15 residues. The CDR3 DNA reads as TGTGCCAGCAGTTTAGGGTTCGGGGGGAATGAAAAACTGTTTTTT. This translates into CASSLGFGGNEKLFF.

In its sample, this clonotype was seen many times. V is TRBV29-1 and J is TRBJ2-7; the match to TRBD1 covers 8 bases. The CDR3 totals 13 residues. Germline-derived CDR1 and CDR2 are SQVTM and ANQGSEA. The trim removed 0 bases at V and 5 bases at J, leaving 3 bases unmatched. CDR3 sequence: CSVEDPGGDEQYF. CDR3 in DNA: TGCAGCGTTGAAGACCCAGGGGGCGACGAGCAGTACTTC.

The rearrangement joins TRBV6-2 or TRBV6-3 to TRBJ1-5, with 12 bases lining up with TRBD1. Germline V lookup: CDR1 MNHEY, CDR2 SVGEGT. The CDR3 runs 19 residues. Unmatched junction bases numbered 13, after V lost 2 bases and J lost 5 bases. The CDR3 loop is CASSYGTGGDLRRDQPQHF. CDR3 nucleotides: TGTGCCAGCAGTTACGGGACAGGGGGCGATTTACGACGCGATCAGCCCCAGCATTTT.

This clonotype turned up a few times. The CDR3 DNA reads TGTGCCAGCAGTGAAGGGGAGCTGTTTTTT. This codes for CASSEGELFF. The chain uses TRBV6-1 and TRBJ2-2; D gene ambiguous. V gave up 1 base and J gave up 9 bases, with 0 bases separating them. There are 10 residues in the CDR3. Germline V gene sequence: CDR1 MNHNS, CDR2 SASEGT.

This clonotype was observed a handful of times. The genes are TRBV7-2 and TRBJ1-3; no clear D gene. This CDR3 has 11 amino acids. V was shortened by 1 base and J by 9 bases, with 4 bases between the two germline ends. Germline V gives CDR1 SGHTA, CDR2 FQGNSA. The CDR3: CASSLDGTIYF. CDR3 bases: TGTGCCAGCAGCTTAGACGGCACCATATATTTT.

The chain employs TRBV30 and TRBJ1-5; D unresolved. This CDR3 is 14 amino acids long. The germline CDR1 and CDR2 sequences are GTSNPN and SVGIG (reference sequence). V was trimmed by 4 bases and J by 0 bases, leaving 10 bases between them. CDR3 residues: CAWTSGPSNQPQHF. The DNA of the CDR3 is TGTGCCTGGACTTCCGGGCCTAGCAATCAGCCCCAGCATTTT.

The V call is TRBV4-3, the J call TRBJ2-2, with TRBD1 matching over 12 bases. CDR3 size: 20 residues. V lost 5 bases and J lost 6; bases outside the gene matches: 19. CDR1 and CDR2 from the germline V gene are LGHNA and YSLEER. The CDR3: CASSYKYNPGTGGAPGELFF. The CDR3, as DNA: TGCGCCAGCAGCTACAAATATAACCCCGGGACAGGGGGCGCTCCCGGGGAGCTGTTTTTT.

In this sample, this clonotype turned up many times. The chain couples TRBV4-3 to TRBJ2-3, with D possibly being TRBD2 (5 bases). Trimming stripped 0 bases from V and 3 bases from J, with 10 bases between. The CDR3 has 15 amino acids. Germline CDR1 and CDR2: LGHNA and YSLEER. As DNA, the CDR3 is TGCGCCAGCAGCCAAGATCTAGCCGAGACAGATACGCAGTATTTT. Its translation: CASSQDLAETDTQYF.

Ten or more counts support this clonotype. The genes are TRBV18 and TRBJ1-2, with D tentatively TRBD1 (5 bases). The V end lost 3 bases, the J end lost 8 bases, and 19 bases lay between the germline ends. CDR3 length: 15 residues. CDR1 is KGHSH, CDR2 LQKENI, per germline. CDR3 sequence: CASSPVGRTYDGYTF. CDR3 nucleotides: TGTGCCAGCTCACCGGTGGGACGGACCTATGACGGCTACACCTTC.

This clonotype has only a few counts. The V and J genes are TRBV20-1 and TRBJ2-7; 7 bases map to TRBD1. V shed 4 bases and J 4 bases; nucleotides not matched to a gene: 13. Germline V gene lookup returns CDR1 DFQATT and CDR2 SNEGSKA (reference sequence). This CDR3 has 15 amino acids. CDR3 sequence (DNA): TGCAGTGCTACAACGCGCAGGGCAGGGGGATACGAGCAGTACTTC. Its protein is CSATTRRAGGYEQYF.